This T cell receptor (beta chain) was recovered during a study of cytomegalovirus exposure and HLA in healthy donors. Regarding the study as a whole: CMV antigen specificity was confirmed in vitro for three CMV-associated chains. Clusters of TCRs from the first cohort tended to co-occur in the roughly 120 validation repertoires (as a later analysis found).

Note on this clone: Its matching antigen is unknown.

This table comes from immunoSEQ multiplex PCR, and its TCRdb copy is limited to in-frame clones, with some not included. This sample has about 240,000 clones, with around 85% found just once. An approximately 120-subject validation cohort, separate from the 666-subject first cohort, supplied the donors. The V end was cut by 6 bases, the J end by 3 bases, with 9 bases between. Germline-derived CDR1 and CDR2 are WSHSY and SAAADI. The CDR3 loop spans 12 amino acids. The source of this sequence is a young woman in good health and CMV-seropositive. Source material: PBMCs. V and J are TRBV10-2 and TRBJ2-7; D is unresolved. The DNA of the CDR3 is TGCGCCAGCAGACTAATAGGCTACGAGCAGTACTTC. As protein: CASRLIGYEQYF.